This T cell receptor (beta chain) was captured by sequencing in a study of T cell changes during pregnancy in multiple sclerosis. The germline CDR1 and CDR2 sequences are LNHDA and SQIVND (reference sequence). This CDR3 spans 14 amino acids. J gave up 7 bases and V 2 bases, and 4 bases lay outside the gene matches. Libraries were prepared by immunoSEQ multiplex PCR; TCRdb keeps only in-frame clonotypes and omits some of them. The table records around 130,000 clones, around 95% of them present only once. The sequencing used peripheral blood, collected after pregnancy. The receptor was derived from a female donor with multiple sclerosis, enrolled in a pregnancy study. V and J are TRBV19 and TRBJ2-1; 8 bases line up with TRBD1. The CDR3: CASSIQGARNEQFF. The CDR3 bases are TGTGCCAGTAGTATACAGGGGGCGCGAAATGAGCAGTTCTTC.